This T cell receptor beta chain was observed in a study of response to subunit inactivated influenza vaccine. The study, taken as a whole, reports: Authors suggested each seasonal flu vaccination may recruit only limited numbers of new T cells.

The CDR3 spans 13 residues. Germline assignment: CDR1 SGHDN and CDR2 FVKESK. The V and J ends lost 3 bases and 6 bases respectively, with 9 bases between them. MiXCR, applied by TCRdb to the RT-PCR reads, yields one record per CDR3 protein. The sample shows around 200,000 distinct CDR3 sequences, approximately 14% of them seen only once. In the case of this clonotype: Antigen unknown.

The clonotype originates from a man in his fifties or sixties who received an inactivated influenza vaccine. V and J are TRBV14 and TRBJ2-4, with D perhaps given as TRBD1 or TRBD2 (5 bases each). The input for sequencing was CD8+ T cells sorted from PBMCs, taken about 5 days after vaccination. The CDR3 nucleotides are TGTGCCAGCAGCCAGTGGGACGGAAACATTCAGTACTTC. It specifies CASSQWDGNIQYF.